Following are 23 T cell receptor beta chains from one sample sequenced in a study of shared clonotypes between healthy human individuals. Libraries were prepared by immunoSEQ multiplex PCR; TCRdb keeps only in-frame clonotypes and omits some of them. This table holds some 1 million clones, about 70% found once. The sequencing sample was made of memory CD4+ T cells sorted from blood. Documented subset: CD45RA-negative fraction. These receptors were obtained from a man aged 18 to 30 in good health.

The V call is TRBV25-1, the J call TRBJ1-4; 9 bases are shared with TRBD1. V gave up 2 bases and J gave up 4 bases; unmatched junction bases: 8. Germline assignment: CDR1 MGHDK and CDR2 SYGVNS. There are 17 residues in the CDR3. The CDR3 reads CASSEPTGTGINEKLFF. In DNA, the CDR3 is TGTGCCAGCAGTGAACCTACCGGGACAGGGATTAATGAAAAACTGTTTTTT. The full variable domain, with the rest looked up from reference TRBV25-1 and TRBJ1-4, is EADIYQTPRYLVIGTGKKITLECSQTMGHDKMYWYQQDPGMELHLIHYSYGVNSTEKGDLSSESTVSRIRTEHFPLTLESARPSHTSQYLCASSEPTGTGINEKLFFGSGTQLSVL.

This clone was seen just once. Other DNA sequences in the sample encode the same CDR3. CDR3 region: CASSLGQLGNTEAFF. The CDR3 coding sequence is TGCGCCAGCAGCTTGGGTCAGCTGGGGAACACTGAAGCTTTCTTT. The V and J genes are TRBV5-1 and TRBJ1-1; D is ambiguous. Germline assignment: CDR1 SGHRS and CDR2 YFSETQ. The V gene lost 0 bases and the J gene lost 1 base, with 10 bases spanning the gap. CDR3 length: 15 amino acids.

With regard to this clone: Other nucleotide sequences from this sample produce the same CDR3. The chain has TRBV2 and TRBJ2-7; a possible D gene is TRBD2 (5 bases). Trimming left V 6 bases short and J 3 bases short, with 9 bases between. The germline CDR1 and CDR2 sequences are SNHLY and FYNNEI. The CDR3 runs to 12 residues. CDR3 loop: CASSRLLYEQYF. CDR3 DNA: TGTGCCAGCAGCAGACTACTCTACGAGCAGTACTTC.

The chain has TRBV5-6 and TRBJ1-6, with 8 bases identical to TRBD1. Germline trimming cut 3 bases from V and 7 bases from J; bases unmatched to any gene: 12. CDR3 length: 17 residues. From germline, CDR1 is SGHDT and CDR2 YYEEEE. The CDR3 loop reads CASSYPDRGGGNSPLHF. For the CDR3, the DNA is TGTGCCAGCAGCTATCCTGACAGGGGCGGCGGGAATTCACCCCTCCACTTT.

Remarks on this clone: A far larger clone lies a single base away; this is likely a read error. The sample has other DNA sequences that encode this CDR3 too. The chain recombines TRBV6-5 with TRBJ2-3, with D perhaps TRBD2 (6 bases). The V end lost 6 bases, the J end lost 1 base, and 14 bases lay between the germline ends. There are 15 residues in the CDR3. In germline, CDR1 is MNHEY, CDR2 SVGAGI. CDR3 sequence reads: CASRSGTGGTDTQYF. CDR3 sequence (DNA): TGTGCCAGCAGGTCCGGGACTGGGGGCACAGATACGCAGTATTTT.

The CDR3: CASSKKGNYGYTF. The CDR3 DNA follows: TGTGCCAGCAGTAAAAAAGGGAACTATGGCTACACCTTC. The chain is built from TRBV6-1 and TRBJ1-2; D is unclear. Germline CDR1 MNHNS, CDR2 SASEGT. Trimming shortened V by 5 bases and J by 2 bases, and 9 bases separated the two germline ends. The CDR3 runs to 13 residues.

The chain has TRBV15 and TRBJ2-3; no reliable D call. Between the trimmed V and J ends, which lost 1 base and 4 bases, there was a span of 6 bases. Germline CDR1 is LNHNV and CDR2 is YYDKDF (reference sequence). The CDR3 is 13 residues long. CDR3 coding DNA: TGTGCCACCAGCAGAGGGGTGGCAGATACGCAGTATTTT. This sequence encodes CATSRGVADTQYF.

This sequence joins TRBV9 and TRBJ2-2; 11 nucleotides agree with TRBD2. V was pared by 0 bases and J by 6 bases, with 4 bases of the junction left unmatched. The germline V gene has CDR1 SGDLS and CDR2 YYNGEE. The CDR3 spans 16 residues. Written as DNA, the CDR3 is TGTGCCAGCAGCGTAGGCATAGCGGGAGGGGCCGGGGAGCTGTTTTTT. Residues: CASSVGIAGGAGELFF.

The chain links TRBV6-5 to TRBJ2-7; weak D call: TRBD1 (5 bases). V was pared by 0 bases and J by 2 bases, with 11 bases between. The CDR3 length is 15 residues. The germline CDR1 and CDR2 sequences are MNHEY and SVGAGI. CDR3 protein: CASSYSVDRAYEQYF. The CDR3, as DNA: TGTGCCAGCAGTTACTCGGTCGACAGAGCCTACGAGCAGTACTTC.

This clone occurred once. The genes are TRBV7-3 and TRBJ2-2; the D is unclear. V was pared by 5 bases and J by 4 bases, with 17 bases between. The CDR3 extends over 16 amino acids. Germline CDR1 and CDR2: SGHTA and FQGTGA. The CDR3 DNA reads as TGTGCCAGCAGCCAAACCGGGCCCCTTGGCACCGGGGAGCTGTTTTTT. Translated, it gives CASSQTGPLGTGELFF.

This chain links TRBV7-2 with TRBJ1-1; D is unclear. Trimming stripped 5 bases from V and 8 bases from J, with 12 bases between. The CDR3 spans 12 residues. Germline CDR1 SGHTA, CDR2 FQGNSA. The CDR3 region has the DNA TGTGCCAGCAGCACTAACAACCTCGAAGCTTTCTTT. Residues: CASSTNNLEAFF.

This clone was recorded a few times. V is TRBV5-1 and J is TRBJ2-7, with a weak D call TRBD2 (5 bases). The ends were cut back, 4 bases at V and 7 bases at J, with 18 bases in the middle. CDR3 size: 14 residues. The germline gives CDR1 SGHRS, CDR2 YFSETQ. As DNA, the CDR3 is TGCGCCAGCAGCCTTGAGGTTTCCCAGCGGGAGCAGTACTTC. It codes for CASSLEVSQREQYF. The full variable domain, rest sourced from reference TRBV5-1 and TRBJ2-7, is KAGVTQTPRYLIKTRGQQVTLSCSPISGHRSVSWYQQTPGQGLQFLFEYFSETQRNKGNFPGRFSGRQFSNSRSEMNVSTLELGDSALYLCASSLEVSQREQYFGPGTRLTVT.

A remark on this clone: Other nucleotide sequences from this sample produce the same CDR3. The CDR3 sequence: CASSPGTGSYEQYF. CDR3 DNA sequence: TGTGCCAGCTCACCCGGGACAGGTAGTTACGAGCAGTACTTC. V gene TRBV18 combines with J gene TRBJ2-7, with 8 bases identical to TRBD1. CDR1 KGHSH and CDR2 LQKENI come from the germline V gene. V was clipped by 3 bases and J by 4 bases; unmatched bases: 5. CDR3 length: 14 amino acids. Complete variable domain (other parts from reference TRBV18 and TRBJ2-7): NAGVMQNPRHLVRRRGQEARLRCSPMKGHSHVYWYRQLPEEGLKFMVYLQKENIIDESGMPKERFSAEFPKEGPSILRIQQVVRGDSAAYFCASSPGTGSYEQYFGPGTRLTVT.

Of note for this clone: The same CDR3 can be traced to other DNA sequences in this sample. The V call is TRBV5-4, the J call TRBJ2-3; 8 nucleotides align to TRBD2. V shed 1 base and J 4 bases; nucleotides not matched to a gene: 5. The CDR3 is made up of 15 amino acids. Germline V gene lookup returns CDR1 SGHNT and CDR2 YYREEE (reference sequence). The CDR3, as DNA: TGTGCCAGCAGCTTGACCAGCGGGGGCGCAGATACGCAGTATTTT. Translating it yields CASSLTSGGADTQYF. Drawing the rest from reference TRBV5-4 and TRBJ2-3, the complete variable domain is ETGVTQSPTHLIKTRGQQVTLRCSSQSGHNTVSWYQQALGQGPQFIFQYYREEENGRGNFPPRFSGLQFPNYSSELNVNALELDDSALYLCASSLTSGGADTQYFGPGTRLTVL.

The chain is built from TRBV5-4 and TRBJ2-5; 9 bases agree with TRBD2. This CDR3 has 12 residues. Germline V lookup: CDR1 SGHNT, CDR2 YYREEE (reference sequence). The CDR3 DNA follows: TGTGCGGCTAGCGGGGTCGAGGAGACCCAGTACTTC. It is translated as CAASGVEETQYF.

The chain recombines TRBV19 with TRBJ2-7, with 11 bases matching TRBD1. The CDR3 totals 17 residues. Trimming cost V 4 bases and J 3 bases; bases outside gene matches: 11. CDR1 is LNHDA, CDR2 SQIVND, per germline (reference sequence). CDR3 region: CASSNLASGTGGYEQYF. The CDR3 DNA sequence: TGTGCCAGTAGTAATCTCGCATCCGGGACAGGGGGCTACGAGCAGTACTTC.

This clone appeared a single time. The rearrangement links TRBV9 to TRBJ1-3, with 7 bases aligning to TRBD1. Germline CDR1 SGDLS, CDR2 YYNGEE. V dropped 3 bases and J dropped 1; count of bases not matched to a gene: 4. This CDR3 region has 15 residues. The CDR3 protein is CASSDRDRSGNTIYF. CDR3 coding DNA: TGTGCCAGCAGCGACCGGGACAGATCTGGAAACACCATATATTTT. Full variable domain (missing parts from reference TRBV9 and TRBJ1-3): DSGVTQTPKHLITATGQRVTLRCSPRSGDLSVYWYQQSLDQGLQFLIQYYNGEERAKGNILERFSAQQFPDLHSELNLSSLELGDSALYFCASSDRDRSGNTIYFGEGSWLTVV.

The V gene is TRBV6-1, the J gene TRBJ1-4, with TRBD1 as a possible D gene (5 bases). Trimming pared 6 bases from V and 5 bases from J, leaving 16 bases between. Germline CDR1 and CDR2: MNHNS and SASEGT. The CDR3 has 15 amino acids. CDR3 amino acids: CASRLTGTSNEKLFF. The DNA of the CDR3 is TGTGCCAGCAGACTAACCGGGACCTCCAATGAAAAACTGTTTTTT.

V gene TRBV18 combines with J gene TRBJ2-2; D is uncertain. The germline gives CDR1 KGHSH, CDR2 LQKENI. V gave up 2 bases and J gave up 0 bases, with 10 bases separating them. This CDR3 comprises 16 residues. The CDR3 reads CASSPFQVSNTGELFF. Written as DNA, the CDR3 is TGTGCCAGCTCACCATTCCAAGTTTCGAACACCGGGGAGCTGTTTTTT.

The rearrangement uses TRBV5-1 and TRBJ2-3; 11 bases map to TRBD2. CDR1 and CDR2 (germline): SGHRS, YFSETQ. Germline trimming cut 0 bases from V and 2 bases from J; bases unmatched to any gene: 11. CDR3 size: 19 residues. DNA of the CDR3: TGCGCCAGCAGCTTGGGTCCGGCTAGCGGGAGGTCAACCACAGATACGCAGTATTTT. Translation gives CASSLGPASGRSTTDTQYF.

The chain recombines TRBV29-1 with TRBJ1-2; D is undetermined. V was shortened by 3 bases and J by 1 base, with 12 bases between the two germline ends. The germline V gene encodes CDR1 SQVTM and CDR2 ANQGSEA. The CDR3 consists of 14 residues. DNA of the CDR3: TGCAGCGTTGATCGCTCCGAAAATAACTATGGCTACACCTTC. Residues: CSVDRSENNYGYTF. Looking up the rest from reference TRBV29-1 and TRBJ1-2 gives the full variable domain: SAVISQKPSRDICQRGTSLTIQCQVDSQVTMMFWYRQQPGQSLTLIATANQGSEATYESGFVIDKFPISRPNLTFSTLTVSNMSPEDSSIYLCSVDRSENNYGYTFGSGTRLTVV.

V and J are TRBV19 and TRBJ1-1; D not certain. The V end lost 6 bases, the J end lost 8 bases, and 13 bases lay between the germline ends. The CDR3 spans 12 residues. The germline V gene has CDR1 LNHDA and CDR2 SQIVND (reference sequence). The CDR3 DNA reads TGTGCCAGTAGATCACCCTTTTTAGAAGCTTTCTTT. Translating it yields CASRSPFLEAFF.

The rearrangement uses TRBV11-2 and TRBJ2-5; maybe TRBD1 (5 bases). The CDR3 consists of 16 residues. The V gene lost 1 base and the J gene lost 4 bases, with 16 bases spanning the gap. Germline-derived CDR1 and CDR2 are SGHAT and FQNNGV. The CDR3 here is CASSLVGRALVETQYF. CDR3 nucleotide sequence: TGTGCCAGCAGCTTAGTGGGCAGGGCCTTAGTAGAGACCCAGTACTTC.